This TCR delta chain was captured in a study of γδ T cells in repeated Plasmodium falciparum infection. Overall study: Age- and gender-matched Australian children served as comparison for malaria-exposed Malian children. Study results and limitations: Compared with Australian children, Malian Vdelta2-negative repertoires seemed more clonal, less diverse, less shared. Many TCRgamma sequences overlapped between individuals in stable Vgamma9/Vdelta2+ repertoires.

Gammadelta T cells were flow-sorted from PBMC into Vgamma9/Vdelta2+ and Vdelta2-negative populations for bulk analysis. In germline, CDR1 is TSWWSYY, CDR2 QGS. The CDR3 spans 19 residues. This clone appeared a few times. Its antigen remains unknown. The junction shows a germline mismatch at one end, possibly a read error. This same CDR3 is encoded by further DNA sequences in the sample. TCRdb called clones anew from the multiplex PCR reads with CATT. The data show roughly 48,000 delta-chain clones, 1.5% to 2% seen once. The chain combines TRDV1 with TRDJ1; 7 nucleotides match TRDD3. Source material: gamma-delta T cells from blood. The TCR comes from a pool of human donors (malaria-infected and uninfected, not separated). The CDR3 DNA reads as TGTGCTCTTGGGGAATCTACACAGTACTGGGGAGTGTACACCGATAAACTCATCTTC. It encodes CALGESTQYWGVYTDKLIF.